This T cell receptor (beta chain) is drawn from a study of control samples from healthy donors and cancer patients (dated by TCRdb to between 2020 and 2021). The library relied on the immunoSEQ multiplex PCR assay. Here the immuneACCESS table is served through TCRdb, limited to in-frame sequences with V and J called. Missing clones are a known gap in these copies; in checked studies unresolved V genes cover under half, and the rest lacks a known reason. The sample table records 150,000 to 200,000 clones; over 85% of these occur just once. The top ten constitute 1.1% to 1.5% of the sample. A single count supports this clone. What antigen it recognizes has not been identified. Base qualities are not at hand, and no much larger clone is one base apart. Via the germline V gene, CDR1 is SGHTA and CDR2 FQGTGA. Trimming at the junction amounts to 3 bases on V and 4 bases on J, and the germline ends lie 9 bases apart. The CDR3 spans 13 residues, from the cysteine through the phenylalanine. Just the 39-base CDR3 DNA is kept, in frame starting at base 1.

This TCR was recovered from a man younger than 45 in good health. Sequencing was performed on blood. The chain joins TRBV7-3 to TRBJ2-5; the D gene identity is not certain. Read as DNA, the sequence is TGTGCCAGCAGCTTTGGGCCGGGAGAGACCCAGTACTTC. This gives the protein CASSFGPGETQYF.